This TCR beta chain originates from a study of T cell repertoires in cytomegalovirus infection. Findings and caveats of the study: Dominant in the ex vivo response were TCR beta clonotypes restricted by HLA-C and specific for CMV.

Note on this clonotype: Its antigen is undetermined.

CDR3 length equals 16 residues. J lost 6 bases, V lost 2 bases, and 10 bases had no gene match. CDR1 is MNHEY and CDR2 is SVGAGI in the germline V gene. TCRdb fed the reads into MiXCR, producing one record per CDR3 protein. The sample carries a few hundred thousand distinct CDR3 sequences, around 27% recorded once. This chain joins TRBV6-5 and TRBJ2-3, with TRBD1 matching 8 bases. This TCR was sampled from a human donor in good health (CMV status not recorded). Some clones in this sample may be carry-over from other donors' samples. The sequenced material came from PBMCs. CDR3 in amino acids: CASSYRDRSLIDTQYF. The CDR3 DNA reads TGTGCCAGCAGTTACAGGGACAGGTCCCTTATCGATACGCAGTATTTT.